This TCR beta chain emerged from a study of shared clonotypes between healthy human individuals. V trimming: 5 bases; J trimming: 3 bases; junction bases outside the gene matches: 9. Germline V gene sequence: CDR1 MNHEY, CDR2 SVGAGI. The CDR3 length is 15 residues. The naive CD8 fraction comprised CD45RO-negative cells positively selected for CCR7 and excluded terminally differentiated effector memory CD45RA+ cells. TCRdb's copy holds only in-frame clones and misses some; the assay was immunoSEQ multiplex PCR. This table has about 600,000 clones, around 95% appearing once. Sample: naive CD8+ T cells sorted from blood. V usage is TRBV6-5 and J usage is TRBJ1-1; 7 bases match TRBD1. The origin of this receptor is a woman in her 30s in good health. The CDR3 DNA follows: TGTGCCAGCAGTAAGATACAGGGGATGGACACTGAAGCTTTCTTT. Its translation: CASSKIQGMDTEAFF.